The 13 T cell receptor beta chains below were found in one sample sequenced in a study of CD8 T cells in Susac syndrome (dated by TCRdb to between 2019 and 2020). The method was the immunoSEQ multiplex PCR assay. RNA was extracted using the RNeasy kit, and roughly 0.45 to 1 microgram was reverse transcribed with random hexamers. TCRdb reran the public reads through fastp at Q25 and MiXCR, keeping productive beta chains. Rows with one shared CDR3 protein collapse into an entry with the most common genes and DNA. Here the sample has roughly 300,000 distinct CDR3 sequences; about 85% occur a single time. The leading ten clones occupy around 0.12% of the sample. The material sequenced was CD8+ T cells from PBMCs. The receptor set was obtained from a human donor with multiple sclerosis.

The chain uses TRBV5-4 and TRBJ2-1; D may be TRBD2 (5 bases). Trimming removed 7 bases from V and 10 bases from J, with 18 bases in between. In germline, CDR1 is SGHNT, CDR2 YYREEE (reference sequence). The CDR3 spans 13 residues. This chain's CDR3 is CASRDRPSTEQFF. The CDR3, as DNA: TGTGCCAGCCGGGATAGGCCTAGCACAGAGCAGTTCTTC.

This chain uses TRBV6-1 with TRBJ2-2; D not resolved. V was trimmed by 6 bases and J by 3 bases, leaving 14 bases between them. The CDR3 totals 15 residues. Germline V lookup: CDR1 MNHNS, CDR2 SASEGT. CDR3 nucleotide sequence: TGTGCCAGCAGGCGCTGGGATCCTTACACCGGGGAGCTGTTTTTT. This codes for CASRRWDPYTGELFF.

The chain recombines TRBV7-2 with TRBJ2-1, with a weak D call TRBD1 (6 bases). This CDR3 region has 14 residues. Trimming cost V 1 base and J 8 bases, with 12 bases left between them. Germline V CDR1 and CDR2: SGHTA, FQGNSA. CDR3 nucleotide sequence: TGTGCCAGCAGCTTAGGGGGCAGGGGAGATGAGCAGTTCTTC. Encoded protein: CASSLGGRGDEQFF.

The CDR3 sequence: CASSIDRRGRETQYF. In nucleotides, the CDR3 is TGTGCCAGTAGTATAGATCGGAGGGGGCGAGAGACCCAGTACTTC. The chain has TRBV19 and TRBJ2-5; a possible D gene is TRBD1 (7 bases). Trimming cost V 0 bases and J 4 bases, with 12 bases left between them. Germline V CDR1 and CDR2: LNHDA, SQIVND (reference sequence). The length of the CDR3 is 15 residues.

The chain combines TRBV28 with TRBJ2-7, with a weak D call TRBD2 (6 bases). The CDR3 extends over 16 amino acids. V dropped 3 bases and J dropped 6 bases, with 21 bases sitting between them. Germline loops: CDR1 MDHEN, CDR2 SYDVKM. This CDR3 is CASSFLALTGEGEQYF. CDR3 coding DNA: TGTGCCAGCAGTTTTCTAGCGTTAACGGGGGAAGGCGAGCAGTACTTC.

J is TRBJ1-2 and V is TRBV2; possibly TRBD1 for D (5 bases). V was trimmed by 7 bases and J by 0 bases, leaving 18 bases between them. Germline CDR1 and CDR2: SNHLY and FYNNEI. This CDR3 comprises 16 residues. This chain's CDR3 is CASIPPRDGSNYGYTF. CDR3 DNA sequence: TGTGCCAGCATCCCCCCCCGGGACGGGTCTAACTATGGCTACACCTTC.

The chain combines TRBV9 with TRBJ2-3; 10 bases line up with TRBD2. Germline loops: CDR1 SGDLS, CDR2 YYNGEE. The CDR3 is 14 residues long. The junction had 5 bases not matched to a gene; V was cut back by 5 bases and J by 5 bases. The CDR3: CASSPRLAGDTQYF. DNA for the CDR3: TGTGCCAGCAGTCCCCGACTAGCGGGAGATACGCAGTATTTT.

V gene TRBV5-8 combines with J gene TRBJ2-7; 9 bases agree with TRBD1. Germline CDR1 reads SGHTS; CDR2 reads YDEGEE. Germline trimming cut 3 bases from V and 3 bases from J; bases unmatched to any gene: 7. This CDR3 region has 15 residues. The CDR3 nucleotides read TGTGCCAGCAGCTCCCGGACAGGGGATTTCTACGAGCAGTACTTC. Amino acids: CASSSRTGDFYEQYF.

The chain uses TRBV28 and TRBJ1-3; no firm D call. Germline assignment: CDR1 MDHEN and CDR2 SYDVKM. This CDR3 comprises 13 residues. The ends were cut back, 2 bases at V and 8 bases at J, with 10 bases in the middle. The chain's CDR3 is CASSLQVGHTIYF. In DNA form, the CDR3 reads TGTGCCAGCAGTTTACAAGTAGGCCACACCATATATTTT. Full variable domain (missing parts from reference TRBV28 and TRBJ1-3): DVKVTQSSRYLVKRTGEKVFLECVQDMDHENMFWYRQDPGLGLRLIYFSYDVKMKEKGDIPEGYSVSREKKERFSLILESASTNQTSMYLCASSLQVGHTIYFGEGSWLTVV.

J is TRBJ2-3 and V is TRBV6-1, with D possibly being TRBD2 (6 bases). Trimming removed 5 bases at V and 1 base at J, with 19 bases between. The CDR3 loop spans 17 amino acids. Germline-derived CDR1 and CDR2 are MNHNS and SASEGT. The CDR3 sequence is CASSYSLRVAGTDTQYF. CDR3 in DNA: TGTGCCAGCAGTTACAGCCTTCGAGTAGCGGGCACAGATACGCAGTATTTT.

The chain joins TRBV9 to TRBJ1-5; possible D gene TRBD1, 5 bases. Germline CDR1 is SGDLS and CDR2 is YYNGEE. The CDR3 runs to 13 residues. V shed 6 bases and J shed 6 bases, with 13 bases lying between them. The CDR3 reads CASNRGDSQPQHF. Written as DNA, the CDR3 is TGTGCCAGCAATCGGGGCGACAGTCAGCCCCAGCATTTT.

The chain is built from TRBV7-9 and TRBJ2-1, with 10 bases fitting TRBD2. Germline values: CDR1 SEHNR, CDR2 FQNEAQ (reference sequence). There are 15 residues in the CDR3. J lost 8 bases, V lost 3 bases, and 7 bases had no gene match. In DNA form, the CDR3 reads TGTGCCAGCAGCTTCAGCCTAGCGGGAGTACATGAGCAGTTCTTC. Translating gives CASSFSLAGVHEQFF.

The V call is TRBV7-9, the J call TRBJ2-1; tentative D call: TRBD2 (5 bases). The germline V gene has CDR1 SEHNR and CDR2 FQNEAQ (reference sequence). The CDR3 is 14 amino acids. The V end was cut by 1 base, the J end by 6 bases, with 10 bases between. DNA of the CDR3: TGTGCCAGCAGCTTAGGGACTGCGGCCAATGAGCAGTTCTTC. Residues: CASSLGTAANEQFF.